The next 23 T cell receptor beta chains were all read from a single sample in a study of T cell changes during pregnancy in multiple sclerosis. Assay: immunoSEQ multiplex PCR; the TCRdb copy retains only in-frame clones and omits some. The sample includes some 60,000 clones, around 90% of them seen just once. Sequenced material: peripheral blood, taken before pregnancy. The receptor source for this set is a female donor with multiple sclerosis, enrolled in a pregnancy study.

The chain carries TRBV5-4 and TRBJ2-5; D perhaps matches TRBD2 (5 bases). Germline-derived CDR1 and CDR2 are SGHNT and YYREEE (reference sequence). This CDR3 has 15 residues. V lost 1 base, J lost 4 bases, and 14 bases lay in between. The CDR3 here is CASSLPHFGVETQYF. CDR3 in DNA: TGTGCCAGCAGCTTGCCCCACTTCGGGGTAGAGACCCAGTACTTC.

The V gene is TRBV9, the J gene TRBJ2-7; D ambiguous. V lost 4 bases, J lost 2 bases, and 4 bases lay in between. This CDR3 region has 11 residues. Germline loops: CDR1 SGDLS, CDR2 YYNGEE. CDR3 amino acids: CASSLTYEQYF. The CDR3, as DNA: TGTGCCAGCAGCTTAACCTACGAGCAGTACTTC.

The V call is TRBV4-3, the J call TRBJ1-3, with TRBD1 matching over 8 bases. The J segment lost 2 bases and the V segment lost 1 base, leaving 7 bases of the junction unmatched. CDR1 is LGHNA and CDR2 is YSLEER in the germline V gene. The CDR3 sequence is 17 residues long. CDR3 protein: CASSQVGQGGTGNTIYF. The CDR3 DNA sequence: TGCGCCAGCAGCCAAGTTGGACAGGGAGGAACTGGAAACACCATATATTTT.

This chain joins TRBV6-1 and TRBJ2-5; 9 nucleotides align to TRBD2. Trimming took 8 bases from V and 2 from J; bases not matched to a gene: 6. The germline gives CDR1 MNHNS, CDR2 SASEGT. The CDR3 length is 14 residues. The CDR3: CASVIAGVQETQYF. DNA of the CDR3: TGTGCCAGCGTTATAGCGGGGGTTCAAGAGACCCAGTACTTC.

The V gene is TRBV7-2, the J gene TRBJ2-7, with D possibly being TRBD1 (5 bases). The CDR3 is made up of 15 amino acids. Per the germline V gene, CDR1 is SGHTA and CDR2 is FQGNSA. V was cut by 5 bases and J by 3 bases, with 17 bases left in between. In nucleotides, the CDR3 is TGTGCCAGCAGCCTAGAGGCAGGGAACCGCTACGAGCAGTACTTC. The encoded protein is CASSLEAGNRYEQYF.

The chain links TRBV7-2 to TRBJ2-7; 12 nucleotides agree with TRBD2. Germline trimming cut 5 bases from V and 5 bases from J; bases unmatched to any gene: 19. CDR1 is SGHTA, CDR2 FQGNSA, per germline. This CDR3 region has 19 residues. This chain's CDR3 is CASSAGWTSGASGPHEQYF. As DNA, the CDR3 is TGTGCCAGCAGCGCCGGATGGACTAGCGGGGCCTCCGGCCCCCACGAGCAGTACTTC.

CDR3 in amino acids: CASSSGLSGEQFF. The CDR3 DNA sequence: TGTGCCAGCAGCTCGGGACTATCGGGTGAGCAGTTCTTC. The gene calls are TRBV11-2 and TRBJ2-1; 7 nucleotides line up with TRBD2. CDR1 and CDR2 (germline): SGHAT, FQNNGV. The CDR3 runs 13 residues. V lost 4 bases and J lost 9; bases outside the gene matches: 6. Full variable domain (rest looked up from reference TRBV11-2 and TRBJ2-1): EAGVAQSPRYKIIEKRQSVAFWCNPISGHATLYWYQQILGQGPKLLIQFQNNGVVDDSQLPKDRFSAERLKGVDSTLKIQPAKLEDSAVYLCASSSGLSGEQFFGPGTRLTVL.

The chain carries TRBV9 and TRBJ1-3; D remains ambiguous. Germline V CDR1 and CDR2: SGDLS, YYNGEE. The CDR3 length is 15 residues. The V end lost 2 bases, the J end lost 0 bases, and 9 bases lay between the germline ends. In DNA, the CDR3 is TGTGCCAGCAGCGTCATAGGGAGCTCTGGAAACACCATATATTTT. Amino acids: CASSVIGSSGNTIYF.

The V gene is TRBV25-1, the J gene TRBJ2-3; tentatively, D is TRBD1 (6 bases). The V gene lost 5 bases and the J gene lost 3 bases, with 9 bases spanning the gap. The CDR3 is 13 residues long. Germline values: CDR1 MGHDK, CDR2 SYGVNS. In nucleotides, the CDR3 is TGTGCCAGCAGTTTCACAGGGACAGATACGCAGTATTTT. It codes for CASSFTGTDTQYF.

The chain is built from TRBV21-1 and TRBJ1-5; the table's D call, TRBD1, was not checked against the DNA. TRBV21-1 is classified as a pseudogene. The CDR3 is made up of 17 amino acids. CDR3 loop: CASSVRDRAKFYQPQHF. The CDR3 DNA sequence: TGTGCCAGCAGCGTCCGGGACAGGGCTAAGTTTTATCAGCCCCAGCATTTT.

The CDR3: CASSLARGLAGLNEQFF. DNA of the CDR3: TGTGCCAGCAGCTTAGCGAGGGGTCTAGCGGGGCTCAATGAGCAGTTCTTC. V is TRBV7-2 and J is TRBJ2-1; 9 bases line up with TRBD2. V shed 0 bases and J 6 bases; nucleotides not matched to a gene: 9. CDR1 is SGHTA, CDR2 FQGNSA, per germline. CDR3 size: 17 residues.

V usage is TRBV7-3 and J usage is TRBJ1-2; perhaps TRBD1 as D (6 bases). V lost 1 base and J lost 7, with 10 bases in between. The CDR3 totals 13 residues. Germline V gene sequence: CDR1 SGHTA, CDR2 FQGTGA. CDR3 nucleotides: TGTGCCAGCAGCTTAAGTGGGGGCGCTGGCTACACCTTC. Translation: CASSLSGGAGYTF.

The CDR3 protein is CASSLLSGGTDTQYF. CDR3 nucleotides: TGTGCCAGCAGCTTACTTAGCGGGGGCACAGATACGCAGTATTTT. This chain links TRBV4-2 with TRBJ2-3; the match to TRBD2 covers 8 bases. Germline-derived CDR1 and CDR2 are LGHNA and YNFKEQ. With 5 bases clipped from V and 1 base from J, the junction kept 5 bases outside the gene matches. This CDR3 has 15 amino acids.

V usage is TRBV19 and J usage is TRBJ2-7, with 8 bases that match TRBD2. The CDR3 has 13 residues. Germline V gives CDR1 LNHDA, CDR2 SQIVND (reference sequence). The junction had 3 bases not matched to a gene; V was cut back by 6 bases and J by 2 bases. CDR3 nucleotide sequence: TGTGCCAGTAGGGAGCGGGGGACCTACGAGCAGTACTTC. It codes for CASRERGTYEQYF. Full variable domain (remainder filled in from reference TRBV19 and TRBJ2-7): DGGITQSPKYLFRKEGQNVTLSCEQNLNHDAMYWYRQDPGQGLRLIYYSQIVNDFQKGDIAEGYSVSREKKESFPLTVTSAQKNPTAFYLCASRERGTYEQYFGPGTRLTVT.

This clone was counted between two and nine times. The rearrangement uses TRBV4-3 and TRBJ1-5, with D unclear. V dropped 3 bases and J dropped 8 bases, with 11 bases sitting between them. Germline CDR1 reads LGHNA; CDR2 reads YSLEER. The CDR3 loop spans 13 amino acids. The CDR3 loop is CASSHEGGKPQHF. The CDR3 nucleotides read TGCGCCAGCAGCCATGAGGGTGGGAAGCCCCAGCATTTT.

A single count supports this clone. J is TRBJ1-3 and V is TRBV6-4, with a weak D call TRBD1 (6 bases). In germline, CDR1 is MRHNA, CDR2 SNTAGT. V lost 2 bases, J lost 0 bases, and 23 bases lay in between. CDR3 size: 20 residues. CDR3 nucleotides: TGTGCCAGCAGTGACCTACACTACAAGAATGGGACATACTCTGGAAACACCATATATTTT. The encoded protein is CASSDLHYKNGTYSGNTIYF.

The chain recombines TRBV6-5 with TRBJ2-3, with 7 bases lining up with TRBD2. The ends lost 5 bases at V and 5 bases at J; junction bases unmatched: 7. The CDR3 has 14 amino acids. The germline V gene encodes CDR1 MNHEY and CDR2 SVGAGI. For the CDR3, the DNA is TGTGCCAGCAGTCAGCTAGCGGAGCGAGATACGCAGTATTTT. Its translation is CASSQLAERDTQYF.

The rearrangement uses TRBV11-1 and TRBJ2-1; no clear D. Trimming cost V 5 bases and J 12 bases, with 17 bases left between them. The CDR3 has 13 amino acids. Per the germline V gene, CDR1 is SGHAT and CDR2 is FQDESV (reference sequence). CDR3 sequence reads: CASSAVRSSGQFF. CDR3 in DNA: TGTGCCAGCAGCGCCGTGAGGTCATCTGGGCAGTTCTTC.

The rearrangement uses TRBV6-1 and TRBJ1-1; D might be TRBD1 (6 bases). V was pared by 4 bases and J by 1 base, with 19 bases between. Germline V lookup: CDR1 MNHNS, CDR2 SASEGT. This CDR3 is 17 amino acids long. Written as DNA, the CDR3 is TGTGCCAGCAGTGGAGGGTTCGGGACACCTCAGAACACTGAAGCTTTCTTT. As protein: CASSGGFGTPQNTEAFF.

The V gene is TRBV7-8, the J gene TRBJ1-1, with TRBD1 matching 8 bases. The CDR3 is made up of 15 amino acids. Trimming removed 2 bases from V and 7 bases from J; junction bases left unmatched: 9. Per germline, CDR1 SGHVS and CDR2 FQNEAQ. Written as DNA, the CDR3 is TGTGCCAGCAGCTTACGACCGGACAGGGTGGGTGAAGCTTTCTTT. It specifies CASSLRPDRVGEAFF.

This sequence joins TRBV7-2 and TRBJ1-1; D is possibly TRBD1 (5 bases). This CDR3 region has 15 residues. Trimming cost V 3 bases and J 2 bases, with 13 bases left between them. Germline V gives CDR1 SGHTA, CDR2 FQGNSA. CDR3 protein: CASSFQGIPNTEAFF. The DNA for the CDR3 is TGTGCCAGCAGCTTCCAGGGAATACCTAACACTGAAGCTTTCTTT. The full variable domain, rest sourced from reference TRBV7-2 and TRBJ1-1, is GAGVSQSPSNKVTEKGKDVELRCDPISGHTALYWYRQSLGQGLEFLIYFQGNSAPDKSGLPSDRFSAERTGGSVSTLTIQRTQQEDSAVYLCASSFQGIPNTEAFFGQGTRLTVV.

Written as DNA, the CDR3 is TGTGCCTCAGCCCTTTCCGGGACTATTAGCAATCAGCCCCAGCATTTT. Translating it yields CASALSGTISNQPQHF. The chain carries TRBV18 and TRBJ1-5, with D possibly being TRBD1 (5 bases). Trimming removed 11 bases from V and 0 bases from J, with 20 bases in between. Per the germline V gene, CDR1 is KGHSH and CDR2 is LQKENI. The CDR3 sequence is 16 residues long.

The rearrangement links TRBV18 to TRBJ2-5, with D possibly TRBD2 on 7 matching bases. CDR1 KGHSH and CDR2 LQKENI come from the germline V gene. The CDR3 has 16 amino acids. V lost 3 bases and J 2 bases, leaving 16 bases between the germline ends. Here the CDR3 DNA reads TGTGCCAGCTCACCTGTGCGGGGGCCGGGGCAAGAGACCCAGTACTTC. Its translation is CASSPVRGPGQETQYF.